One sample yielded the 14 T cell receptor beta chains listed below, sequenced in a study of memory CD4+ T cells and cytomegalovirus serostatus. Single viable CD3+CD4+CD8-CD45RO+ cells were sorted as the memory CD4+ T cells. Here immunoSEQ multiplex PCR was the method, and the copy in TCRdb shows in-frame clones only, minus some. The data contain 55,000 or so clones, around 82% of them singletons. Sequenced material: memory CD4+ T cells from blood. These receptors originate from an adult in good health and CMV-seropositive.

The DNA for the CDR3 is TGTGCCAGCAGTTACTCGAGAAACGATGAGCAGTTCTTC. The encoded protein is CASSYSRNDEQFF. The chain is built from TRBV6-6 and TRBJ2-1; D gene unclear. The germline V gene has CDR1 MNHNY and CDR2 SVGAGI (reference sequence). The CDR3 extends over 13 amino acids. Trimming removed 0 bases at V and 8 bases at J, with 8 bases between.

This sequence joins TRBV11-2 and TRBJ1-5; a weak D match, TRBD1 (5 bases). Trimming left V 0 bases short and J 5 bases short, with 8 bases between. Germline V gene lookup returns CDR1 SGHAT and CDR2 FQNNGV. The CDR3 has 14 amino acids. The CDR3 here is CASSLERGDQPQHF. The CDR3 nucleotides are TGTGCCAGCAGCTTAGAGAGAGGGGATCAGCCCCAGCATTTT.

The chain employs TRBV4-1 and TRBJ1-2; D remains unclear. V lost 4 bases and J 14 bases, leaving 23 bases between the germline ends. The germline CDR1 and CDR2 sequences are MGHRA and YSYEKL. CDR3 length equals 14 residues. The CDR3, as DNA: TGCGCCAGCAGCCCTACGGCGGGGATCTACTTTAAGACCTTC. This encodes CASSPTAGIYFKTF.

This clone was detected only a few times. The gene calls are TRBV6-5 and TRBJ2-7; 14 nucleotides agree with TRBD2. With V trimmed by 4 bases and J by 2 bases, 4 bases remained unmatched. Germline V gene sequence: CDR1 MNHEY, CDR2 SVGAGI. There are 16 residues in the CDR3. CDR3 sequence reads: CASSSLTSGRAYEQYF. CDR3 DNA: TGTGCCAGCAGTTCCCTGACTAGCGGGAGGGCCTACGAGCAGTACTTC.

The chain is built from TRBV9 and TRBJ1-2; D gene uncertain. The V and J ends lost 0 bases and 4 bases respectively, with 16 bases between them. Germline V gives CDR1 SGDLS, CDR2 YYNGEE. The CDR3 is 16 amino acids. The CDR3 loop reads CASSVDSGEVGYGYTF. In nucleotides, the CDR3 is TGTGCCAGCAGCGTAGACAGCGGGGAAGTTGGCTATGGCTACACCTTC.

This rearrangement joins TRBV9 to TRBJ1-3; D may be TRBD1 (5 bases). CDR1 is SGDLS, CDR2 YYNGEE, per germline. V was clipped by 4 bases and J by 4 bases, with 12 bases between them. This CDR3 comprises 14 residues. In nucleotides, the CDR3 is TGTGCCAGCAGCATTGCAGGGAACGGAAACACCATATATTTT. Protein sequence: CASSIAGNGNTIYF.

The chain links TRBV7-9 to TRBJ2-7; 11 bases line up with TRBD2. V lost 3 bases to trimming and J lost 6 bases; unmatched junction nucleotides: 1. The CDR3 is 13 residues long. Germline-derived CDR1 and CDR2 are SEHNR and FQNEAQ (reference sequence). CDR3 DNA: TGTGCCAGCAGCTTGACTAGCGGGACCGAGCAGTACTTC. Translating it yields CASSLTSGTEQYF.

On this clone itself: Other DNA sequences in the same sample also yield this CDR3. V usage is TRBV5-1 and J usage is TRBJ2-7; 8 bases map to TRBD1. The CDR3 covers 13 residues. V lost 4 bases, J lost 3 bases, and 3 bases stayed unmatched. Looked up from germline, CDR1 is SGHRS and CDR2 is YFSETQ. This CDR3 is CASSRGQGYEQYF. The CDR3 DNA sequence: TGCGCCAGCAGCAGAGGACAGGGCTACGAGCAGTACTTC.

The chain couples TRBV5-1 to TRBJ1-4, with D possibly TRBD1 on 5 matching bases. The V and J ends lost 4 bases and 5 bases respectively, with 15 bases between them. Germline loops: CDR1 SGHRS, CDR2 YFSETQ. There are 15 residues in the CDR3. CDR3 amino acids: CASSRTGTVNEKLFF. As DNA, the CDR3 is TGCGCCAGCAGCAGAACCGGGACGGTAAATGAAAAACTGTTTTTT.

V gene TRBV2 combines with J gene TRBJ1-1, with D maybe TRBD1 (6 bases). The CDR3 spans 13 residues. Trimming removed 7 bases from V and 2 bases from J, with 11 bases in between. Per germline, CDR1 SNHLY and CDR2 FYNNEI. CDR3 bases: TGTGCCAGCACCCGGACAGCAAACACTGAAGCTTTCTTT. Translation gives CASTRTANTEAFF.

The chain uses TRBV28 and TRBJ1-1; 7 nucleotides agree with TRBD1. CDR1 and CDR2 (germline): MDHEN, SYDVKM. J was trimmed by 5 bases and V by 5 bases; bases with no gene match: 14. The CDR3 spans 16 residues. The CDR3 loop is CASSPTAVTGLTEAFF. The CDR3 DNA sequence: TGTGCCAGCAGTCCCACCGCCGTGACAGGGCTAACTGAAGCTTTCTTT.

The CDR3 is CASSKERTIPYNEQFF. The CDR3 nucleotides are TGTGCCAGCAGCAAAGAGCGGACTATCCCCTACAATGAGCAGTTCTTC. The gene calls are TRBV21-1 and TRBJ2-1; the table assigns TRBD2, which was not confirmed against the DNA. TRBV21-1 is tagged as a pseudogene. The length of the CDR3 is 16 residues.

The rearrangement uses TRBV5-1 and TRBJ2-5, with 7 bases aligning to TRBD2. The CDR3 extends over 14 amino acids. From germline, CDR1 is SGHRS and CDR2 YFSETQ. Trimming removed 4 bases from V and 5 bases from J; junction bases left unmatched: 8. The CDR3 spells CASSGGESPETQYF. CDR3 in DNA: TGCGCCAGCAGCGGGGGGGAGAGCCCCGAGACCCAGTACTTC.

This CDR3 reads CASSQGTYGYTF. The CDR3, as DNA: TGCGCCAGCAGCCAAGGGACATATGGCTACACCTTC. This chain connects TRBV4-3 to TRBJ1-2, with D possibly being TRBD1 (5 bases). The V end was cut by 1 base, the J end by 5 bases, with 5 bases between. This CDR3 has 12 residues. Germline assignment: CDR1 LGHNA and CDR2 YSLEER.